This TCR beta chain came from a study of blood T cell repertoires in COVID-19. Looked up from germline, CDR1 is SGHRS and CDR2 is YFSETQ. V was trimmed by 4 bases and J by 4 bases, leaving 6 bases between them. The CDR3 sequence is 13 residues long. Per the authors' pipeline: Amplification with reference gene primers provided the estimates of nucleated cell counts. Data came from immunoSEQ multiplex PCR; TCRdb stores just in-frame clones and leaves some out. D and trimming were read from the DNA, whereas the V and J calls and clone size are those reported in that table. The sample carries 25,000 to 30,000 clones, around 90% recorded once.

The receptor's source is a human donor in a cohort sampled during active COVID-19. This chain links TRBV5-1 with TRBJ1-6, with no clear D. The sample was peripheral blood. The CDR3 DNA reads as TGCGCCAGCAGCGCAGAATATAATTCACCCCTCCACTTT. Its translation: CASSAEYNSPLHF.